This T cell receptor (beta chain) was recorded in a study of radiation and T cells in renal cell carcinoma. About the research overall: Nephrectomy followed 15 Gy stereotactic body radiation by 4 weeks. The study, taken as a whole, reports: Pretreatment tumor biopsies were lacking, so baseline clonotypes are unknown. In blood, top tumor clones expanded by 2 weeks, shrinking by 4.

Specified time point: baseline pretreatment blood. This sample's treatment: 15 Gy SBRT to primary tumor, nephrectomy 4 weeks later. The tumor was a clear cell renal cell carcinoma. The table came from immunoSEQ multiplex PCR; TCRdb's copy has only in-frame clones and leaves some out. The top ten hold more than 7% of the sample, which has 45,000 to 65,000 clones, around 80% seen once. As regards this clone: The antigen is unknown.

This TCR derives from a man in his sixties with renal cell carcinoma. The material sequenced was blood, taken from a patient whose treatment included radiotherapy and nephrectomy.

CDR3 residues: CAISGAGEAYGYTF. The CDR3 DNA follows: TGTGCCATCAGTGGGGCAGGGGAGGCCTATGGCTACACCTTC. This sequence joins TRBV10-3 and TRBJ1-2; D is possibly TRBD1 (6 bases). Trimming stripped 4 bases from V and 4 bases from J, with 13 bases between. The CDR3 contains 14 residues. CDR1 and CDR2 (germline): ENHRY, SYGVKD.